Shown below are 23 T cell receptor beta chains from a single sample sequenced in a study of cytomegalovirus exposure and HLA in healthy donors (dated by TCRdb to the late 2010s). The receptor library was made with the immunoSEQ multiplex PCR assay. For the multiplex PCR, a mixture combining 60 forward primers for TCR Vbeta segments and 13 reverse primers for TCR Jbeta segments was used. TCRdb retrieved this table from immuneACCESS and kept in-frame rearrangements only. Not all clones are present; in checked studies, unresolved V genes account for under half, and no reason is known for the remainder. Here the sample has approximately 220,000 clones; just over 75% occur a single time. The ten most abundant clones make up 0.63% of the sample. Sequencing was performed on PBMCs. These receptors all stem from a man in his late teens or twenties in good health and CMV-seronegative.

The CDR3 spells CASSQERGSPYEQYF. In DNA, the CDR3 is TGTGCCAGCAGCCAAGAAAGGGGGTCTCCCTACGAGCAGTACTTC. The chain uses TRBV4-2 and TRBJ2-7; D is perhaps TRBD1 (6 bases). The CDR3 sequence is 15 residues long. Germline values: CDR1 LGHNA, CDR2 YNFKEQ. Trimming cost V 0 bases and J 2 bases, with 11 bases left between them.

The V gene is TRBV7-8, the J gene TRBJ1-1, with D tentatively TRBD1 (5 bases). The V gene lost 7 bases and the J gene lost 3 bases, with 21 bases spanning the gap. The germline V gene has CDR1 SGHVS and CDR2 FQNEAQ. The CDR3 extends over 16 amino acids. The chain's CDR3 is CASNPQQGGMYTEAFF. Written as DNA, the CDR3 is TGTGCCAGCAATCCCCAGCAGGGAGGGATGTACACTGAAGCTTTCTTT.

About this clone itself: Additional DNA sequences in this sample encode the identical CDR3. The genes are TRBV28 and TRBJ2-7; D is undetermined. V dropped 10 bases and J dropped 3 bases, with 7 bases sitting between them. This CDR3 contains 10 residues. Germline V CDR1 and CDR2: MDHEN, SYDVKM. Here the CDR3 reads CATSLYEQYF. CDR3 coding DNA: TGTGCCACCTCACTCTACGAGCAGTACTTC.

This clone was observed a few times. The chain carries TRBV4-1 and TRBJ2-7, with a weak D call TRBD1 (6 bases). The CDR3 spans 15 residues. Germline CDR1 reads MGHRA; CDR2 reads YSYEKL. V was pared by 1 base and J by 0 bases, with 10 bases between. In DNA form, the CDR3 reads TGCGCCAGCAGCCAAGGAACAGGGAACTCCTACGAGCAGTACTTC. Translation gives CASSQGTGNSYEQYF.

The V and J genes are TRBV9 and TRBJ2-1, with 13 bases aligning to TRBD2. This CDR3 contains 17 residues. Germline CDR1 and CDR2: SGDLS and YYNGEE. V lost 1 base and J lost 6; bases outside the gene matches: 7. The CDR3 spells CASSVNSRTSGSNEQFF. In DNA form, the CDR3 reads TGTGCCAGCAGCGTAAACAGCAGGACTAGCGGGAGCAATGAGCAGTTCTTC.

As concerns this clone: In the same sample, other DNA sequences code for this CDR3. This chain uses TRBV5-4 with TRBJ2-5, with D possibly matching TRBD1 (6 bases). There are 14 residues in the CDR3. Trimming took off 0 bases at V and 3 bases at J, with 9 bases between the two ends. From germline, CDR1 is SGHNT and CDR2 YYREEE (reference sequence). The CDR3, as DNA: TGTGCCAGCAGCTTGGCGAACAGGGAAGAGACCCAGTACTTC. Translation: CASSLANREETQYF.

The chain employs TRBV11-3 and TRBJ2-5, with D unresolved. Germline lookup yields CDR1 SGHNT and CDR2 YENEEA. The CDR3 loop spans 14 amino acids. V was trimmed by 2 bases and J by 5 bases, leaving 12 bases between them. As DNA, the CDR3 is TGTGCCAGCAGCTTATGGGCCCAAGATGAGACCCAGTACTTC. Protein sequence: CASSLWAQDETQYF.

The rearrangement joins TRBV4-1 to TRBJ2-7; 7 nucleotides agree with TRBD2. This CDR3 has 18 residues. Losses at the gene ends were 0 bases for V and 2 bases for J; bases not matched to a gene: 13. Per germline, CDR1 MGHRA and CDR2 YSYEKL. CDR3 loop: CASSQDPGVSGGTYEQYF. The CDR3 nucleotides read TGCGCCAGCAGCCAAGATCCCGGGGTATCGGGAGGCACCTACGAGCAGTACTTC.

DNA for the CDR3: TGTGCCAGCAACGGGGGGGTCTCAAGATCTGGGGCCAACGTCCTGACTTTC. Protein product: CASNGGVSRSGANVLTF. The rearrangement joins TRBV19 to TRBJ2-6; 8 bases fit TRBD2. This CDR3 region has 17 residues. CDR1 is LNHDA, CDR2 SQIVND, per germline (reference sequence). J gave up 1 base and V 9 bases, and 11 bases lay outside the gene matches.

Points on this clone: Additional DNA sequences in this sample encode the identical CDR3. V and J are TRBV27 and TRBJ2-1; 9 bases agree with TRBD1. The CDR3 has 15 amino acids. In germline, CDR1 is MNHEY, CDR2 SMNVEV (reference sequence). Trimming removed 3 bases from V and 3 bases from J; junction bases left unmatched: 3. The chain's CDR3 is CASSFGTGHYNEQFF. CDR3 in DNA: TGTGCCAGCAGTTTCGGGACAGGGCACTACAATGAGCAGTTCTTC.

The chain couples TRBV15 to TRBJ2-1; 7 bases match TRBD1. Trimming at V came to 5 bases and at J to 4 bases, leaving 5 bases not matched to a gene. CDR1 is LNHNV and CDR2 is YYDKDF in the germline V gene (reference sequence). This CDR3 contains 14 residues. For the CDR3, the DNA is TGTGCCACCAGCGGGGACAGAGGGTACAATGAGCAGTTCTTC. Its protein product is CATSGDRGYNEQFF.

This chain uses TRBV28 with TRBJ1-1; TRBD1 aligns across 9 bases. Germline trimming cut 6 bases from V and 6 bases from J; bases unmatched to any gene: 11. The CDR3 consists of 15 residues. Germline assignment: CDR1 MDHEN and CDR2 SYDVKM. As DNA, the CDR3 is TGTGCCAGCAGGCCGTCACAGGGGGCGACCGCTGAAGCTTTCTTT. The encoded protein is CASRPSQGATAEAFF. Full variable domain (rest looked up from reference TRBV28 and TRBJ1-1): DVKVTQSSRYLVKRTGEKVFLECVQDMDHENMFWYRQDPGLGLRLIYFSYDVKMKEKGDIPEGYSVSREKKERFSLILESASTNQTSMYLCASRPSQGATAEAFFGQGTRLTVV.

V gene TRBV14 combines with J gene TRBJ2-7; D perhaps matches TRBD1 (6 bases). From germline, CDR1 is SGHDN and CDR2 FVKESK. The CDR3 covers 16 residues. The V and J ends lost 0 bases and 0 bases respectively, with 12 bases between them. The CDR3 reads CASSQDPQGNSYEQYF. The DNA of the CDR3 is TGTGCCAGCAGCCAAGACCCCCAGGGGAACTCCTACGAGCAGTACTTC.

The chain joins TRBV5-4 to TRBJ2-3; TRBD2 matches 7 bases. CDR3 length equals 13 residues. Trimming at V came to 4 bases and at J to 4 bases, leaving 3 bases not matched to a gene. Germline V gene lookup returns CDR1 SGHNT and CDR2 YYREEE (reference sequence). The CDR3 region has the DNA TGTGCCAGCAGCCCGGGAGGACCAGATACGCAGTATTTT. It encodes CASSPGGPDTQYF.

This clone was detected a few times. The DNA of the CDR3 is TGTGCCTGGGGGACAACCGGAAACACCATATATTTT. Translated: CAWGTTGNTIYF. V and J are TRBV30 and TRBJ1-3, with a tentative D call TRBD1 (6 bases). V lost 5 bases and J 4 bases, leaving 9 bases between the germline ends. The CDR3 is made up of 12 amino acids. Germline V gives CDR1 GTSNPN, CDR2 SVGIG (reference sequence).

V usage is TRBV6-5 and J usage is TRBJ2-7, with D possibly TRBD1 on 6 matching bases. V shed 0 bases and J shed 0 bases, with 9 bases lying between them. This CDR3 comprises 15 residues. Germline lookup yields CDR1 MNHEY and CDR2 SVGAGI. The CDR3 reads CASSYSTGSSYEQYF. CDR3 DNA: TGTGCCAGCAGTTACTCGACAGGCAGCTCCTACGAGCAGTACTTC.

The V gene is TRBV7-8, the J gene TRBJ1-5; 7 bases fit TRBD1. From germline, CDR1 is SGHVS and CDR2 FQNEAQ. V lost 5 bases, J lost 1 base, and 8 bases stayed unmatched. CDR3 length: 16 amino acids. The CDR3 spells CASSPRQGMSNQPQHF. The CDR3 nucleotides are TGTGCCAGCAGCCCGAGACAGGGAATGAGCAATCAGCCCCAGCATTTT. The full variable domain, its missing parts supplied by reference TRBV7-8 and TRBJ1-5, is GAGVSQSPRYKVAKRGQDVALRCDPISGHVSLFWYQQALGQGPEFLTYFQNEAQLDKSGLPSDRFFAERPEGSVSTLKIQRTQQEDSAVYLCASSPRQGMSNQPQHFGDGTRLSIL.

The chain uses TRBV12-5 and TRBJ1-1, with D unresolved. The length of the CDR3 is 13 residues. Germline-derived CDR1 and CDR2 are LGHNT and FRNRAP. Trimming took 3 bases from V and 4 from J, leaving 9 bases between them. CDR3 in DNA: TGTGCTAGTGGTTTCAGTTCGGGCACTGAAGCTTTCTTT. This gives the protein CASGFSSGTEAFF.

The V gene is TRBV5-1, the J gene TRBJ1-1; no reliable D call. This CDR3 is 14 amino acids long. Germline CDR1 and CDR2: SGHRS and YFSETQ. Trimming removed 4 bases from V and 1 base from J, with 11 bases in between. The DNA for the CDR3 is TGCGCCAGCAGCGTAGACAAATGGAACACTGAAGCTTTCTTT. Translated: CASSVDKWNTEAFF. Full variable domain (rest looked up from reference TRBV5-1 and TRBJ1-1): KAGVTQTPRYLIKTRGQQVTLSCSPISGHRSVSWYQQTPGQGLQFLFEYFSETQRNKGNFPGRFSGRQFSNSRSEMNVSTLELGDSALYLCASSVDKWNTEAFFGQGTRLTVV.

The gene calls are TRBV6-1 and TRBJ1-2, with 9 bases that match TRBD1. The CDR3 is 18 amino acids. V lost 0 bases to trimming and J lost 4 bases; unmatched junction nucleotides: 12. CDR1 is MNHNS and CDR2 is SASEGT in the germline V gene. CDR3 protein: CASSEATGGFLGIYGYTF. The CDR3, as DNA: TGTGCCAGCAGTGAAGCGACAGGGGGTTTTCTAGGCATCTATGGCTACACCTTC.

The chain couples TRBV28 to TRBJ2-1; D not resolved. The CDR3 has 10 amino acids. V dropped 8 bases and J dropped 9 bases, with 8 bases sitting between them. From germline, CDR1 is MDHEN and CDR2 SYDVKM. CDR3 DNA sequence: TGTGCCAGCTTTGGAGTTGAGCAGTTCTTC. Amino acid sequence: CASFGVEQFF.

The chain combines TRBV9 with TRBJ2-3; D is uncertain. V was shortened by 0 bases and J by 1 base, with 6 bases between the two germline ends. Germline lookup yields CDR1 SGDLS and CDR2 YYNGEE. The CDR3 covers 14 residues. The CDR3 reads CASSVAPGTDTQYF. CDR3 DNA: TGTGCCAGCAGCGTAGCCCCAGGCACAGATACGCAGTATTTT.

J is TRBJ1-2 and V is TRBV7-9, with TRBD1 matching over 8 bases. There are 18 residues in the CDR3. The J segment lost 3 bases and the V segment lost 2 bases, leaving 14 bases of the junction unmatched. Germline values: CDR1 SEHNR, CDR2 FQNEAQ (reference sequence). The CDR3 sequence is CASSLIVTGDITDYGYTF. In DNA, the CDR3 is TGTGCCAGCAGCTTAATTGTGACAGGGGACATAACCGACTATGGCTACACCTTC.